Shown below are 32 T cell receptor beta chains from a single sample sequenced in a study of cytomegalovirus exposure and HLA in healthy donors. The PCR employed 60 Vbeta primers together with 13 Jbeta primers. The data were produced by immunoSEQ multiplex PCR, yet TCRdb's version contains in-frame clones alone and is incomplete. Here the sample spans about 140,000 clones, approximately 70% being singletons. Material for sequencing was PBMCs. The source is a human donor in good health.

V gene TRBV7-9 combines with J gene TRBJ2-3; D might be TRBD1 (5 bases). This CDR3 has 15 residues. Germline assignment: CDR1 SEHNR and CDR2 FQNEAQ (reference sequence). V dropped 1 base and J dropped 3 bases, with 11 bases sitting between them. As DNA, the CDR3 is TGTGCCAGCAGCTTAGTCGGTAGGGGTACAGATACGCAGTATTTT. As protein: CASSLVGRGTDTQYF.

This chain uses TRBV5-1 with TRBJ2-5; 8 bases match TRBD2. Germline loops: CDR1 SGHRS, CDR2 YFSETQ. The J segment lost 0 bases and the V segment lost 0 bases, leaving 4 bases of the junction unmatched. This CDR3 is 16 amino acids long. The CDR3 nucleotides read TGCGCCAGCAGCTTGGAGGGGACTAGGTACCAAGAGACCCAGTACTTC. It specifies CASSLEGTRYQETQYF.

For the CDR3, the DNA is TGTGCCGGATCCGGGACAGGGTTAAAGCAGTACTTC. It specifies CAGSGTGLKQYF. This chain links TRBV2 with TRBJ2-7; 9 bases fit TRBD1. The CDR3 totals 12 residues. CDR1 and CDR2 from the germline V gene are SNHLY and FYNNEI. Trimming at V came to 11 bases and at J to 8 bases, leaving 10 bases not matched to a gene.

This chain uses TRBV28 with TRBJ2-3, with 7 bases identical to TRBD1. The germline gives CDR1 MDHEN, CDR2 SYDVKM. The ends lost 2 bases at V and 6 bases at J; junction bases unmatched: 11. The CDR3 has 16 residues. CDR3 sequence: CASSLRGQALVDTQYF. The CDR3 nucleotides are TGTGCCAGCAGTTTAAGAGGACAGGCCTTAGTGGATACGCAGTATTTT.

CDR3 DNA sequence: TGTGCCTGGAGCCCGACAGGGGGCTATGGCTACACCTTC. The encoded protein is CAWSPTGGYGYTF. V and J are TRBV30 and TRBJ1-2; TRBD1 agrees at 9 bases. This CDR3 has 13 amino acids. Germline CDR1 reads GTSNPN; CDR2 reads SVGIG (reference sequence). V shed 3 bases, J shed 4 bases, and the junction held 3 bases outside the gene matches.

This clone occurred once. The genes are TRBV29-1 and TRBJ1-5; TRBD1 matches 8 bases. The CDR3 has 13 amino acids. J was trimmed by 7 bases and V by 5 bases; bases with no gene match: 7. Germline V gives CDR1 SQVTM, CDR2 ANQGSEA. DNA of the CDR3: TGCAGCGTTACCGGACAGGGTGGACAGCCCCAGCATTTT. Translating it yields CSVTGQGGQPQHF.

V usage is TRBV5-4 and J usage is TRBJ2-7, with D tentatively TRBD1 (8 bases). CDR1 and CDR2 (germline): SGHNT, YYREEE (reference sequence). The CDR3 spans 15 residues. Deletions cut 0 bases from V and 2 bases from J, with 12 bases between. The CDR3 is CASSLDRGGAYEQYF. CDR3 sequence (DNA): TGTGCCAGCAGCTTGGACAGGGGGGGGGCCTACGAGCAGTACTTC.

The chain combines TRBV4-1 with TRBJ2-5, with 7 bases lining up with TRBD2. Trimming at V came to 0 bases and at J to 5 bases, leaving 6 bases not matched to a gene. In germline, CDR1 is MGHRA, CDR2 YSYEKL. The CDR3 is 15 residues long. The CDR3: CASSQDPGEGETQYF. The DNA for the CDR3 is TGCGCCAGCAGCCAAGACCCGGGGGAGGGGGAGACCCAGTACTTC.

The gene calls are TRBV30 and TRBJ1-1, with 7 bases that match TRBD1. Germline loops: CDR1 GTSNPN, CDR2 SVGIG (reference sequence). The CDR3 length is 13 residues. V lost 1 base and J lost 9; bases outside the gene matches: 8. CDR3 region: CAWSAGGTVKAFF. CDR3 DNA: TGTGCCTGGAGTGCAGGAGGGACAGTGAAAGCTTTCTTT.

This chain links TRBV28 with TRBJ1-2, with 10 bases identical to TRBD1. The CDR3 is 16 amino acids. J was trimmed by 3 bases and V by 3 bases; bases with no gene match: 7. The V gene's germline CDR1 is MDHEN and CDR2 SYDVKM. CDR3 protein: CASSFEGTGEDYGYTF. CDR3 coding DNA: TGTGCCAGCAGTTTTGAGGGGACAGGGGAAGACTATGGCTACACCTTC.

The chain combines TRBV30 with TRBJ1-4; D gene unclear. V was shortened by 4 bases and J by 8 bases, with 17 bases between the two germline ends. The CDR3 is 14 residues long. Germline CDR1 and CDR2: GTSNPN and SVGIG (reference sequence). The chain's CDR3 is CAWNDGFGSEKLFF. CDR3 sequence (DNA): TGTGCCTGGAATGACGGATTCGGGTCCGAAAAACTGTTTTTT.

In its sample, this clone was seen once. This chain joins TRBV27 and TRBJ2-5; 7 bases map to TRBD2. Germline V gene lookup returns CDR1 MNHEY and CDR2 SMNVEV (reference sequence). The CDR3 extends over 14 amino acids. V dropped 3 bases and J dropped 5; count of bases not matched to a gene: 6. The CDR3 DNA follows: TGTGCCAGCAGTTTGTTGCGGGGAGGGGAGACCCAGTACTTC. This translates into CASSLLRGGETQYF.

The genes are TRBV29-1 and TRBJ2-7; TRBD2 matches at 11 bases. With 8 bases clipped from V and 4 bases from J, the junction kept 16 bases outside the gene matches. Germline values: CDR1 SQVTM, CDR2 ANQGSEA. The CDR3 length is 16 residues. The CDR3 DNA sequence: TGCAGCCCTTCACTAGCGGGAGATCGTTTAGGGTACGAGCAGTACTTC. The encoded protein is CSPSLAGDRLGYEQYF.

The CDR3 DNA follows: TGTGCCAGCAGTAAAATCACCTACAGGGGGATCTATGGCTACACCTTC. Its translation: CASSKITYRGIYGYTF. The chain joins TRBV28 to TRBJ1-2; TRBD1 agrees at 8 bases. CDR1 MDHEN and CDR2 SYDVKM come from the germline V gene. V dropped 5 bases and J dropped 4; count of bases not matched to a gene: 12. The CDR3 covers 16 residues.

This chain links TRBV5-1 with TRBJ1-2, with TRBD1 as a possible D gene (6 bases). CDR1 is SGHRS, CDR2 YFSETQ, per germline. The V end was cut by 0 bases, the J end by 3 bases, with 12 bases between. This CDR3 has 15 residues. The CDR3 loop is CASSLAAQGYYGYTF. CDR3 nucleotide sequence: TGCGCCAGCAGCTTGGCCGCACAGGGATACTATGGCTACACCTTC.

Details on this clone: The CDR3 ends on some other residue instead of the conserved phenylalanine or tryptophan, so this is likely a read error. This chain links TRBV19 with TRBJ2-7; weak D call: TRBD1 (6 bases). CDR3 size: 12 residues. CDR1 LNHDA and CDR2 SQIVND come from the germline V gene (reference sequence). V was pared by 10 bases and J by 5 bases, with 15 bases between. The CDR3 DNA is TGTGCCACCCAAGGACAGTTCGACGAGCAGTACCTC. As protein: CATQGQFDEQYL.

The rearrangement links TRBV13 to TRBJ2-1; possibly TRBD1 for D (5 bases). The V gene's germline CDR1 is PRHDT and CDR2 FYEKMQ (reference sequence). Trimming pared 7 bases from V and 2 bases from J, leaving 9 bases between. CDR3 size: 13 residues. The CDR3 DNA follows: TGTGCCAGCAACCAGGGCCCCTACAATGAGCAGTTCTTC. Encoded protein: CASNQGPYNEQFF.

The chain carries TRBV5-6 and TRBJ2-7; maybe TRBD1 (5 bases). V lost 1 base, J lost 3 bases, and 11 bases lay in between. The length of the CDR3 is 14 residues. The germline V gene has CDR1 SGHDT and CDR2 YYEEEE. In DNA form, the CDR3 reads TGTGCCAGCAGCTTGCAGGGTGGTCTCTACGAGCAGTACTTC. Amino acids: CASSLQGGLYEQYF. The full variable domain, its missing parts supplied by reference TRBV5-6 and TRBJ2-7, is DAGVTQSPTHLIKTRGQQVTLRCSPKSGHDTVSWYQQALGQGPQFIFQYYEEEERQRGNFPDRFSGHQFPNYSSELNVNALLLGDSALYLCASSLQGGLYEQYFGPGTRLTVT.

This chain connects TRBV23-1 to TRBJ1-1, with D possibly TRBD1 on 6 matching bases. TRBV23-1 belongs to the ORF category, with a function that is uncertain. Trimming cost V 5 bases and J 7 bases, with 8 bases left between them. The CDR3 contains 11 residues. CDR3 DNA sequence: TGCGCCAGCAGTTTACAGGGTGAAGCTTTCTTT. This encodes CASSLQGEAFF.

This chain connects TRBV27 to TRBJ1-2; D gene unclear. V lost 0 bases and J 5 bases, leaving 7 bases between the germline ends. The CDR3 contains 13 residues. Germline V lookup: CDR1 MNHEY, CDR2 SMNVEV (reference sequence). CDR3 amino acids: CASSLSSLYGYTF. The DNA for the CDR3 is TGTGCCAGCAGTTTATCTTCCCTTTATGGCTACACCTTC.

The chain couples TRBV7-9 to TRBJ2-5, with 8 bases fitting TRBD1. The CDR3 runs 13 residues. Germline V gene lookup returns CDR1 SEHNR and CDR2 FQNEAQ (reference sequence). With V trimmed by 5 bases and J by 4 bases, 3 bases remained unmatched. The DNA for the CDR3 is TGTGCCAGCAGCGCCGGACAGGGAGAGACCCAGTACTTC. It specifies CASSAGQGETQYF. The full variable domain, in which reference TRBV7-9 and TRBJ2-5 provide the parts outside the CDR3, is DTGVSQNPRHKITKRGQNVTFRCDPISEHNRLYWYRQTLGQGPEFLTYFQNEAQLEKSRLLSDRFSAERPKGSFSTLEIQRTEQGDSAMYLCASSAGQGETQYFGPGTRLLVL.

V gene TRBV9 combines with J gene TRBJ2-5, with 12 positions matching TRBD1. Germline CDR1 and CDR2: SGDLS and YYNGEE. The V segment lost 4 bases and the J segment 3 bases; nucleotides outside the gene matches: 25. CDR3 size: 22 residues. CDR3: CASSPFPPRGTGGLSGKETQYF. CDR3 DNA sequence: TGTGCCAGCAGCCCATTCCCCCCCCGCGGGACAGGGGGCTTAAGTGGTAAAGAGACCCAGTACTTC.

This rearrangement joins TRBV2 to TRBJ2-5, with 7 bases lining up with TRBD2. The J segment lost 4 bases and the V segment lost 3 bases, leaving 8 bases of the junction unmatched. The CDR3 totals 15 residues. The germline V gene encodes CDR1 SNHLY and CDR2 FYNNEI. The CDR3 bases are TGTGCCAGCAGTGAGTCTAGCGGCTACCGAGAGACCCAGTACTTC. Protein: CASSESSGYRETQYF.

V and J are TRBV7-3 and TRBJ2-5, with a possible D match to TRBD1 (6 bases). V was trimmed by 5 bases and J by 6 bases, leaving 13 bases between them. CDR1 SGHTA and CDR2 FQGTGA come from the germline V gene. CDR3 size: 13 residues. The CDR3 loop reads CASSQRQGKTQYF. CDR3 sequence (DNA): TGTGCCAGCAGCCAGCGGCAGGGGAAGACCCAGTACTTC.

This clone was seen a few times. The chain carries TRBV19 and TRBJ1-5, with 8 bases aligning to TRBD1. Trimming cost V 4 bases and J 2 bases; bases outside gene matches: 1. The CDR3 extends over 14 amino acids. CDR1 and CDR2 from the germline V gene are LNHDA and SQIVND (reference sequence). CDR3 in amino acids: CASSTTGGNQPQHF. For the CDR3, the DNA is TGTGCCAGTAGTACGACAGGGGGCAATCAGCCCCAGCATTTT.

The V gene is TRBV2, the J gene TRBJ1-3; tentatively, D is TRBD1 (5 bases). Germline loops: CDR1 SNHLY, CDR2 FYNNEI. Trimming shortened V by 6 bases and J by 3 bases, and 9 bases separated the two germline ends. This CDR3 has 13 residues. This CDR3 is CASRGTVGNTIYF. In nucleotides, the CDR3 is TGTGCCAGCAGAGGGACTGTTGGAAACACCATATATTTT.

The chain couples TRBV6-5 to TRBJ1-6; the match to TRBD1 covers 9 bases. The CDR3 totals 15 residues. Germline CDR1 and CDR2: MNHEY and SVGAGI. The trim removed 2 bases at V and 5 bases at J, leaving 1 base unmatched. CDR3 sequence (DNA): TGTGCCAGCAGTTACGGGACAGGGCATAATTCACCCCTCCACTTT. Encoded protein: CASSYGTGHNSPLHF.

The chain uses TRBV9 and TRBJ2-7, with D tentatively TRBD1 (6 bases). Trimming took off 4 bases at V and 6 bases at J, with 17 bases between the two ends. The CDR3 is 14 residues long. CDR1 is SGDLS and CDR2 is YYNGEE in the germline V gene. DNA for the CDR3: TGTGCCAGCAGCAAACAGGGCCAGTTAGTCGAGCAGTACTTC. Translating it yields CASSKQGQLVEQYF.

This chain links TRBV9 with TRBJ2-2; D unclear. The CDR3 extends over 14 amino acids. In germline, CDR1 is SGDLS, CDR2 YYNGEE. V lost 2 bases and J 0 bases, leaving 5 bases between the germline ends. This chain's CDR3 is CASSVGANTGELFF. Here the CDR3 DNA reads TGTGCCAGCAGCGTCGGTGCGAACACCGGGGAGCTGTTTTTT. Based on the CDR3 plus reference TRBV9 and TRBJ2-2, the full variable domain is DSGVTQTPKHLITATGQRVTLRCSPRSGDLSVYWYQQSLDQGLQFLIQYYNGEERAKGNILERFSAQQFPDLHSELNLSSLELGDSALYFCASSVGANTGELFFGEGSRLTVL.

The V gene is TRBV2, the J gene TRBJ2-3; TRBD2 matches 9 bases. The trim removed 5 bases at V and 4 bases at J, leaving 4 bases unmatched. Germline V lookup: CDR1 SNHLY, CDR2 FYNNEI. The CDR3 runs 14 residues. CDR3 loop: CASSSGTSPDTQYF. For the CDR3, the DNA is TGTGCCAGCAGTAGCGGGACTAGCCCAGATACGCAGTATTTT.

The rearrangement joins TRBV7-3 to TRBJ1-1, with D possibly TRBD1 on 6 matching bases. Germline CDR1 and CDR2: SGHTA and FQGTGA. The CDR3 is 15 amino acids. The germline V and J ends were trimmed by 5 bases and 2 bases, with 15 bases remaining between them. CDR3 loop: CASSPSGGGNTEAFF. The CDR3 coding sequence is TGTGCCAGCAGCCCAAGCGGGGGCGGCAACACTGAAGCTTTCTTT.

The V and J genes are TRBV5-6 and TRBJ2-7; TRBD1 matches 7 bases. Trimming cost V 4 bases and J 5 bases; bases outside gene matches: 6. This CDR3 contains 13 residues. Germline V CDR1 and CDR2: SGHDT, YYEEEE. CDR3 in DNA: TGTGCCAGCAGCCTCCGGGACAGAAACGAGCAGTACTTC. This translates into CASSLRDRNEQYF. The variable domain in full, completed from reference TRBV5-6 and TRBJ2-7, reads DAGVTQSPTHLIKTRGQQVTLRCSPKSGHDTVSWYQQALGQGPQFIFQYYEEEERQRGNFPDRFSGHQFPNYSSELNVNALLLGDSALYLCASSLRDRNEQYFGPGTRLTVT.